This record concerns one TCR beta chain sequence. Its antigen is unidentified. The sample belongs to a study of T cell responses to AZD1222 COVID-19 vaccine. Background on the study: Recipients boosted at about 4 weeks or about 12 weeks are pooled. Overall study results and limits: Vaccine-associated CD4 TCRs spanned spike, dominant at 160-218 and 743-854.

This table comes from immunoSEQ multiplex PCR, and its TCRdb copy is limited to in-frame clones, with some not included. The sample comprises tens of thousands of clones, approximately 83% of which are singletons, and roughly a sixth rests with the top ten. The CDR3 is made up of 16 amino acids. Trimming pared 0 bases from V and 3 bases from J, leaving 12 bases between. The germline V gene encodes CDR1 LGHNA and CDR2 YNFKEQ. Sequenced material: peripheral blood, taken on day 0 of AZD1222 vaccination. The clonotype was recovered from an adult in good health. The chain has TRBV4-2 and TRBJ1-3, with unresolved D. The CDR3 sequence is CASSQEAGFGGNTIYF. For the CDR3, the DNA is TGTGCCAGCAGCCAAGAAGCCGGGTTCGGTGGAAACACCATATATTTT.